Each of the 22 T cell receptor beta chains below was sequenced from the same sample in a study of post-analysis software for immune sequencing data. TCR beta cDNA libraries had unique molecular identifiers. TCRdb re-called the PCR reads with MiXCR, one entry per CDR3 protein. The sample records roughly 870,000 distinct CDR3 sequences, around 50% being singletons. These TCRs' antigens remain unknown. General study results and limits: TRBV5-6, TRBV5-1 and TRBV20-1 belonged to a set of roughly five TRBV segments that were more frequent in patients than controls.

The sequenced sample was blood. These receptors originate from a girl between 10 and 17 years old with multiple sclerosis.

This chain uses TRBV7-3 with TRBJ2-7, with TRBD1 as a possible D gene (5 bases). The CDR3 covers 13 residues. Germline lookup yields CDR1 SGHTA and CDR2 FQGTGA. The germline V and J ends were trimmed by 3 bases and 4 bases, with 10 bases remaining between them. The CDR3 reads CASSLTDTYEQYF. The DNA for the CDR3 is TGTGCCAGCAGCTTGACAGATACTTACGAGCAGTACTTC.

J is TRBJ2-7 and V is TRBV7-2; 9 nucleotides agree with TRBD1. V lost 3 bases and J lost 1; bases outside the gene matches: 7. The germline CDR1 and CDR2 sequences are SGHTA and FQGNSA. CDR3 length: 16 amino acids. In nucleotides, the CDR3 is TGTGCCAGCAGCTTTAGTAGTGGGACAGGGTCCTACGAGCAGTACTTC. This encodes CASSFSSGTGSYEQYF.

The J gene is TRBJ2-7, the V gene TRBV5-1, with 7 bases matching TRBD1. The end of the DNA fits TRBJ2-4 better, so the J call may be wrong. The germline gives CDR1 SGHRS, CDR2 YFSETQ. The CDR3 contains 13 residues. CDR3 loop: CASSPGDSLIQYF. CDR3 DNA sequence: TGCGCCAGCAGCCCAGGGGACAGCCTCATTCAGTACTTC.

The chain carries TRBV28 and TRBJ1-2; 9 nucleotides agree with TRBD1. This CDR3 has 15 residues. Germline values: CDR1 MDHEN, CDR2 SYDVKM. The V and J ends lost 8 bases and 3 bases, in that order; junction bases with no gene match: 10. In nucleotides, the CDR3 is TGTGCCAGCGAAACCAACAGGGGGCTTGACTATGGCTACACCTTC. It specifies CASETNRGLDYGYTF.

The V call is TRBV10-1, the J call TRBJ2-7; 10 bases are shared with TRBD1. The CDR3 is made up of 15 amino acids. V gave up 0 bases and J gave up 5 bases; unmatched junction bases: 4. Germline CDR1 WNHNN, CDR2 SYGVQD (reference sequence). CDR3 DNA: TGCGCCAGCAGTGAGTCCGGGACAGGGGAGAACGAGCAGTACTTC. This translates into CASSESGTGENEQYF.

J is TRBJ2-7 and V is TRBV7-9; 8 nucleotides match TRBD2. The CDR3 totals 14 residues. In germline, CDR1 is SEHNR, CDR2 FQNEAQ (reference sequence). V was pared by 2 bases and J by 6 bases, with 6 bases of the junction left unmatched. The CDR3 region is CASSLTLAGSEQYF. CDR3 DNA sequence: TGTGCCAGCAGCTTAACTTTAGCGGGGTCCGAGCAGTACTTC.

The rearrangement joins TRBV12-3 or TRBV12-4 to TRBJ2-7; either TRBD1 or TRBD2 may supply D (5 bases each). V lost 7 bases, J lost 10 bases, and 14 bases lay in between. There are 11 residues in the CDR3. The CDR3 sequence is CASTSSGAQYF. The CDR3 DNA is TGTGCCAGCACTTCCTCCGGGGCCCAGTACTTC.

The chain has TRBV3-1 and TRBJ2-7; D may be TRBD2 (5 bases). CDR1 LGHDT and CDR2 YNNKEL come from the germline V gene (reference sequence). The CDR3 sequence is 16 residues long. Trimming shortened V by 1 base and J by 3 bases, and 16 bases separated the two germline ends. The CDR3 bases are TGTGCCAGCAGCCAAGTCGAGGGCGTAAAAGTCTACGAGCAGTACTTC. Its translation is CASSQVEGVKVYEQYF.

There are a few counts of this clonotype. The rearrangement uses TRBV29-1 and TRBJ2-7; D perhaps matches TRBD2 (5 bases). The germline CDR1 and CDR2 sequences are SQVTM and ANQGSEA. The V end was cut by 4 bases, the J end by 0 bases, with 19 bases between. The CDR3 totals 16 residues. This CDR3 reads CSVGPRSAGYSYEQYF. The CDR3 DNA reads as TGCAGCGTTGGCCCCCGTTCGGCGGGCTACTCCTACGAGCAGTACTTC.

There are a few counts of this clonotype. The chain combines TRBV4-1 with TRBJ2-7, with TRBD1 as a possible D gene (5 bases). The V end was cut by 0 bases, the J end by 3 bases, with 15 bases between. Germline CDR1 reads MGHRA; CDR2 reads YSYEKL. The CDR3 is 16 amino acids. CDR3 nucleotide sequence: TGCGCCAGCAGCCAAGATCGGGCAGGGTTAAACTACGAGCAGTACTTC. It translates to CASSQDRAGLNYEQYF.

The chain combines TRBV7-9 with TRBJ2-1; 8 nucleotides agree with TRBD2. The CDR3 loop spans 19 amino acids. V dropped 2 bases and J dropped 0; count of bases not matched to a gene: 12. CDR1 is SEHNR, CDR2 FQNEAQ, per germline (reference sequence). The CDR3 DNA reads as TGTGCCAGCAGCTTACGAGGGATAGCGGGGACACACTCCTACAATGAGCAGTTCTTC. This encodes CASSLRGIAGTHSYNEQFF.

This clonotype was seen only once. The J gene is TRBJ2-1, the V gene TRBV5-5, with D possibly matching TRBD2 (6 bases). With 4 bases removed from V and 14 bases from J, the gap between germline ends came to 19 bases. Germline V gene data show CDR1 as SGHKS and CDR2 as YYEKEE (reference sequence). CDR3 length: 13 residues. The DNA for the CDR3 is TGTGCCAGCAGCCCCGGGAGCGTTGGGCGGGAGTTCTTC. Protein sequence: CASSPGSVGREFF.

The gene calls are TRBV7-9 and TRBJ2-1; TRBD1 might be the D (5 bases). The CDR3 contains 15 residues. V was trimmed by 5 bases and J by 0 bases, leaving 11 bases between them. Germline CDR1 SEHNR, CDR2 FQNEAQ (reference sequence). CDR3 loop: CASSRGHDSYNEQFF. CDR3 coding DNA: TGTGCCAGCAGCCGCGGACACGACTCCTACAATGAGCAGTTCTTC.

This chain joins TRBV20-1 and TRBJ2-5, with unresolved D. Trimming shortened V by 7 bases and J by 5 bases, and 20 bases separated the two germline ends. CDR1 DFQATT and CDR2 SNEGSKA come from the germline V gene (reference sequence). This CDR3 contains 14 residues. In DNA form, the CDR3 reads TGCAGTGAGCTAGTAGAAAACGGTGGGGAGACCCAGTACTTC. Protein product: CSELVENGGETQYF.

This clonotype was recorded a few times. CDR3 nucleotide sequence: TGCGCCAGCAGCTTGGGGGATCCTGGGGCCAACGTCCTGACTTTC. It codes for CASSLGDPGANVLTF. The rearrangement joins TRBV5-1 to TRBJ2-6; D ambiguous. This CDR3 has 15 residues. The V gene's germline CDR1 is SGHRS and CDR2 YFSETQ. V shed 0 bases and J shed 2 bases, with 6 bases lying between them.

Here the CDR3 DNA reads TGCAGCGCCCCATTAAGGGGGCTGGAGACCCAGTACTTC. Protein: CSAPLRGLETQYF. The V gene is TRBV29-1, the J gene TRBJ2-4; 7 bases are a match to TRBD1. The end of the DNA aligns better with TRBJ2-5, so the J call may be wrong. This CDR3 spans 13 amino acids. From germline, CDR1 is SQVTM and CDR2 ANQGSEA.

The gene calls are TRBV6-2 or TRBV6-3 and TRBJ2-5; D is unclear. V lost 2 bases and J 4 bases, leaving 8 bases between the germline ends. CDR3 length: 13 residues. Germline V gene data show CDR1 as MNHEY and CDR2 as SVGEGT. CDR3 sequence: CASSYGQRETQYF. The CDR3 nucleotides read TGTGCCAGCAGTTACGGGCAGAGAGAGACCCAGTACTTC.

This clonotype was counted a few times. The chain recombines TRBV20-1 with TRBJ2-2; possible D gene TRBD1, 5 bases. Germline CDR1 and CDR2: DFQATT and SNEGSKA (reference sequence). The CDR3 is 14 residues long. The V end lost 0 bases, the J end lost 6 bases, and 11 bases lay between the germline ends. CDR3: CSARDQGSAGELFF. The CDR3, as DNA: TGCAGTGCTAGAGATCAGGGTTCGGCCGGGGAGCTGTTTTTT.

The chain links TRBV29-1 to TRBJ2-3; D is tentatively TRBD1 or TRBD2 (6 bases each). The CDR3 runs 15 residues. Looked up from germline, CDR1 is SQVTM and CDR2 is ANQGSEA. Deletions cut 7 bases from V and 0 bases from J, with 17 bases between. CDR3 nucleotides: TGCAGCGCCCAAGGAGGAGGGGGAAGCACAGATACGCAGTATTTT. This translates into CSAQGGGGSTDTQYF.

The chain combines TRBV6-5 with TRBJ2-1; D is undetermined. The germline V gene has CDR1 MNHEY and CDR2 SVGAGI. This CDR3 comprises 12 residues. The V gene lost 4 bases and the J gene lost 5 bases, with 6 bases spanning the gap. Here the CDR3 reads CASSSRDNEQFF. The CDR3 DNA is TGTGCCAGCAGTTCTAGGGACAATGAGCAGTTCTTC.

In DNA form, the CDR3 reads TGCAGCGTTGAGTCGGGGCGGGAGGGCCGCTCCTACAATGAGCAGTTCTTC. The encoded protein is CSVESGREGRSYNEQFF. The chain combines TRBV29-1 with TRBJ2-1, with TRBD2 matching 9 bases. Germline V gene data show CDR1 as SQVTM and CDR2 as ANQGSEA. CDR3 length: 17 amino acids. J lost 0 bases, V lost 3 bases, and 9 bases had no gene match.

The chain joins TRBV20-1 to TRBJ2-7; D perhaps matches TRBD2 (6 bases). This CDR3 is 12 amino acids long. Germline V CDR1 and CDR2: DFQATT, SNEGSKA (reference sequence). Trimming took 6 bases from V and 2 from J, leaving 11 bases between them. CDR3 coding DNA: TGCAGTGCACCGACGGGGGCCTACGAGCAGTACTTC. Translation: CSAPTGAYEQYF.